This passage covers 15 T cell receptor beta chains from one sample sequenced in a study of cytomegalovirus exposure and HLA in healthy donors. PCR involved 60 Vbeta and 13 Jbeta primers. The protocol was immunoSEQ multiplex PCR, while the TCRdb copy is restricted to in-frame clones and leaves out a portion. In the table there are fewer than 200,000 clones, more than 80% of which are singletons. Sample: PBMCs. These receptors were obtained from a woman aged 18-30 years in good health and CMV-seropositive.

The rearrangement joins TRBV6-1 to TRBJ2-2, with D uncertain. CDR3 length equals 16 residues. V was shortened by 1 base and J by 3 bases, with 12 bases between the two germline ends. CDR1 is MNHNS and CDR2 is SASEGT in the germline V gene. CDR3 nucleotides: TGTGCCAGCAGTGAAGAGGTGGGCCCGTACACCGGGGAGCTGTTTTTT. It is translated as CASSEEVGPYTGELFF.

This clone appeared a few times. The V gene is TRBV30, the J gene TRBJ2-3; TRBD2 matches 13 bases. The V gene end was trimmed by 7 bases and the J gene end by 2 bases; junction bases not matched to a gene: 3. The germline CDR1 and CDR2 sequences are GTSNPN and SVGIG (reference sequence). The CDR3 sequence is 14 residues long. The CDR3 loop reads CALGLAGTTDTQYF. The CDR3 bases are TGTGCCTTGGGACTAGCGGGAACCACAGATACGCAGTATTTT. The whole variable domain, remainder taken from reference TRBV30 and TRBJ2-3, is SQTIHQWPATLVQPVGSPLSLECTVEGTSNPNLYWYRQAAGRGLQLLFYSVGIGQISSEVPQNLSASRPQDRQFILSSKKLLLSDSGFYLCALGLAGTTDTQYFGPGTRLTVL.

The sample holds a few counts of this clone. This chain links TRBV15 with TRBJ2-2; no reliable D call. The CDR3 is 14 amino acids. CDR1 and CDR2 (germline): LNHNV, YYDKDF (reference sequence). V shed 2 bases and J shed 5 bases, with 9 bases lying between them. CDR3 in DNA: TGTGCCACCAGCAGACAAACAGAAACCGGGGAGCTGTTTTTT. Its translation is CATSRQTETGELFF.

This clone was recorded only once. The chain links TRBV10-2 to TRBJ2-2, with a tentative D call TRBD1 (6 bases). V lost 7 bases, J lost 5 bases, and 11 bases lay in between. Germline V gene lookup returns CDR1 WSHSY and CDR2 SAAADI. The CDR3 loop spans 13 amino acids. DNA for the CDR3: TGCGCCAGCACCCCTACAGGGACCGGGGAGCTGTTTTTT. This sequence encodes CASTPTGTGELFF.

The genes are TRBV29-1 and TRBJ1-1; D unclear. CDR1 and CDR2 from the germline V gene are SQVTM and ANQGSEA. V lost 3 bases and J 10 bases, leaving 9 bases between the germline ends. The CDR3 is made up of 10 amino acids. The CDR3 region is CSVESPIAFF. Here the CDR3 DNA reads TGCAGCGTTGAGAGCCCGATAGCTTTCTTT.

V and J are TRBV15 and TRBJ1-5; D unresolved. The CDR3 extends over 15 amino acids. The V and J ends lost 0 bases and 0 bases respectively, with 6 bases between them. Germline lookup yields CDR1 LNHNV and CDR2 YYDKDF (reference sequence). CDR3 in DNA: TGTGCCACCAGCAGAGAACAGATTAGCAATCAGCCCCAGCATTTT. This translates into CATSREQISNQPQHF.

The chain links TRBV5-1 to TRBJ1-3, with D possibly matching TRBD1 (6 bases). The V gene's germline CDR1 is SGHRS and CDR2 YFSETQ. V was cut by 6 bases and J by 2 bases, with 15 bases left in between. There are 15 residues in the CDR3. The CDR3 loop reads CASTPRGDPGNTIYF. The CDR3 DNA reads TGCGCCAGCACGCCCAGGGGTGACCCTGGAAACACCATATATTTT.

The chain joins TRBV4-3 to TRBJ2-6; no clear D gene. CDR1 and CDR2 from the germline V gene are LGHNA and YSLEER. The CDR3 contains 17 residues. V was pared by 4 bases and J by 0 bases, with 13 bases between. CDR3 in amino acids: CASSPDPHNSGANVLTF. CDR3 in DNA: TGCGCCAGCAGCCCAGACCCACACAACTCTGGGGCCAACGTCCTGACTTTC.

The rearrangement uses TRBV10-3 and TRBJ2-2; TRBD2 is a possible D gene (5 bases). The V end lost 6 bases, the J end lost 2 bases, and 13 bases lay between the germline ends. The CDR3 runs 15 residues. Germline assignment: CDR1 ENHRY and CDR2 SYGVKD. The CDR3 DNA reads as TGTGCCATCAGCGAAAACTCGGGAAACACCGGGGAGCTGTTTTTT. Protein product: CAISENSGNTGELFF.

The J gene is TRBJ1-5, the V gene TRBV7-9; tentative D call: TRBD1 (6 bases). CDR1 is SEHNR and CDR2 is FQNEAQ in the germline V gene (reference sequence). Trimming shortened V by 3 bases and J by 0 bases, and 12 bases separated the two germline ends. CDR3 length equals 16 residues. The CDR3 loop is CASSLGTGTSNQPQHF. CDR3 DNA sequence: TGTGCCAGCAGCTTGGGTACAGGGACTAGCAATCAGCCCCAGCATTTT.

The chain recombines TRBV5-6 with TRBJ2-7, with TRBD1 matching over 9 bases. This CDR3 comprises 16 residues. Germline lookup yields CDR1 SGHDT and CDR2 YYEEEE. V dropped 4 bases and J dropped 7; count of bases not matched to a gene: 15. The CDR3 bases are TGTGCCAGCAGCCCGACCCGGGACAGGGTGGGACGGGAGCAGTACTTC. It codes for CASSPTRDRVGREQYF.

V gene TRBV5-4 combines with J gene TRBJ2-5; TRBD2 is a possible D gene (5 bases). The CDR3 length is 14 residues. Trimming took 4 bases from V and 4 from J, leaving 14 bases between them. Germline V gene lookup returns CDR1 SGHNT and CDR2 YYREEE (reference sequence). The chain's CDR3 is CASSRRAGGETQYF. The CDR3 DNA is TGTGCCAGCAGCCGGCGGGCGGGCGGAGAGACCCAGTACTTC.

This chain joins TRBV10-1 and TRBJ2-1, with TRBD2 matching 7 bases. CDR3 length: 16 amino acids. V was clipped by 4 bases and J by 1 base; unmatched bases: 7. Germline V gene sequence: CDR1 WNHNN, CDR2 SYGVQD (reference sequence). The CDR3, as DNA: TGCGCCAGCAGTGGCCGGGAGCGGGGATCCTACAATGAGCAGTTCTTC. Encoded protein: CASSGRERGSYNEQFF.

The chain has TRBV11-2 and TRBJ2-7, with D maybe TRBD2 (6 bases). The better agreement between TRBJ2-5 and the DNA end casts doubt on the J call. The CDR3 is 17 amino acids. Germline lookup yields CDR1 SGHAT and CDR2 FQNNGV. The CDR3: CASSSRTTAWTEETQYF. The CDR3 DNA reads as TGTGCCAGCAGCTCGCGGACTACCGCCTGGACGGAAGAGACCCAGTACTTC.

The V and J genes are TRBV27 and TRBJ1-4, with 7 bases matching TRBD1. Germline assignment: CDR1 MNHEY and CDR2 SMNVEV (reference sequence). This CDR3 contains 16 residues. The V gene end was trimmed by 5 bases and the J gene end by 6 bases; junction bases not matched to a gene: 12. The CDR3 DNA follows: TGTGCCAGCAGTAAATACAGGGGCGGGCTACATGAAAAACTGTTTTTT. Protein: CASSKYRGGLHEKLFF.